Reported below is one T cell receptor beta chain. Clones were read by immunoSEQ multiplex PCR, and TCRdb kept only the in-frame ones, dropping some. Of about 20,000 clones in the sample, 78% were seen once. This specimen comes from a study of T cells in tumors after PD-1 blockade. Overall study context: Daily vismodegib 150 mg continued in a subset of anti-PD-1-treated patients. Blood samples averaged 113,528 templates (range roughly 24,000-290,000) and under 40,000 unique clonotypes.

V lost 10 bases and J 2 bases, leaving 15 bases between the germline ends. CDR3 length: 14 residues. Germline V lookup: CDR1 MNHEY, CDR2 SVGAGI. This clonotype was sampled from a human donor with basal cell carcinoma. The source material was PBMCs, sampled before anti-PD-1 treatment. V usage is TRBV6-5 and J usage is TRBJ1-3, with D tentatively TRBD1 (5 bases). CDR3 in amino acids: CATGDGGAGNTIYF. CDR3 nucleotide sequence: TGTGCCACGGGCGACGGGGGAGCTGGAAACACCATATATTTT.